The next 20 T cell receptor beta chains were all read from a single sample in a study of blood T cell repertoires in COVID-19. Data came from immunoSEQ multiplex PCR; TCRdb stores just in-frame clones and leaves some out. Of 200,000 to 250,000 clones in the sample, 84% were seen once. The sample consisted of peripheral blood. The receptors shown here come from a human donor in a cohort sampled during active COVID-19.

The J gene is TRBJ2-7, the V gene TRBV29-1; TRBD2 matches at 9 bases. The CDR3 consists of 15 residues. The germline gives CDR1 SQVTM, CDR2 ANQGSEA. The V and J ends lost 1 base and 2 bases, in that order; junction bases with no gene match: 6. This chain's CDR3 is CSVEVGLAGTYEQYF. The CDR3 DNA reads TGCAGCGTTGAAGTTGGCCTAGCGGGAACCTACGAGCAGTACTTC.

This clone is deemed medium-sized. The chain joins TRBV28 to TRBJ2-5, with 8 bases aligning to TRBD1. Trimming took 1 base from V and 5 from J; bases not matched to a gene: 9. The germline V gene has CDR1 MDHEN and CDR2 SYDVKM. This CDR3 is 16 amino acids long. DNA of the CDR3: TGTGCCAGCAGTTTATTCGGACAGGGTCTGGGGGAGACCCAGTACTTC. Encoded protein: CASSLFGQGLGETQYF. The full variable domain, its missing parts supplied by reference TRBV28 and TRBJ2-5, is DVKVTQSSRYLVKRTGEKVFLECVQDMDHENMFWYRQDPGLGLRLIYFSYDVKMKEKGDIPEGYSVSREKKERFSLILESASTNQTSMYLCASSLFGQGLGETQYFGPGTRLLVL.

This chain joins TRBV27 and TRBJ2-7; TRBD2 might be the D (5 bases). This CDR3 is 15 amino acids long. Germline V gene data show CDR1 as MNHEY and CDR2 as SMNVEV (reference sequence). Trimming left V 3 bases short and J 3 bases short, with 15 bases between. The CDR3 DNA is TGTGCCAGCAGTTTTTCAGGACTCGCTTTCTACGAGCAGTACTTC. This sequence encodes CASSFSGLAFYEQYF.

The chain recombines TRBV19 with TRBJ1-5, with TRBD1 as a possible D gene (5 bases). V lost 5 bases, J lost 2 bases, and 16 bases lay in between. Germline values: CDR1 LNHDA, CDR2 SQIVND (reference sequence). This CDR3 has 16 residues. The CDR3 DNA sequence: TGTGCCAGTAGTCTCTCTATGGGGCGCGGCAATCAGCCCCAGCATTTT. Encoded protein: CASSLSMGRGNQPQHF.

The V gene is TRBV5-6, the J gene TRBJ2-7; 12 bases are a match to TRBD1. Losses at the gene ends were 3 bases for V and 7 bases for J; bases not matched to a gene: 8. This CDR3 is 15 amino acids long. CDR1 SGHDT and CDR2 YYEEEE come from the germline V gene. CDR3 sequence: CASSSTGTGGYEQYF. The CDR3 coding sequence is TGTGCCAGCAGCTCAACCGGGACAGGGGGCTATGAGCAGTACTTC.

This clone was observed a handful of times. This chain links TRBV3-1 (or the pseudogene TRBV3-2) with TRBJ1-2; TRBD1 agrees at 7 bases. This CDR3 has 13 residues. J was trimmed by 6 bases and V by 4 bases; bases with no gene match: 5. CDR1 is LGHDT and CDR2 is YNNKEL in the germline V gene (reference sequence). The CDR3 loop reads CASSRDRRDGYTF. Written as DNA, the CDR3 is TGTGCCAGCAGCCGGGACAGAAGAGATGGCTACACCTTC.

This clone appeared once. The chain couples TRBV5-4 to TRBJ2-3, with 8 nucleotides matching TRBD2. The V and J ends lost 4 bases and 5 bases, in that order; junction bases with no gene match: 9. Germline CDR1 SGHNT, CDR2 YYREEE (reference sequence). The CDR3 has 15 amino acids. The DNA of the CDR3 is TGTGCCAGCAGCAACGGAAGGCTAGCGGGAGATACGCAGTATTTT. Translated: CASSNGRLAGDTQYF.

This chain joins TRBV20-1 and TRBJ2-1; TRBD2 matches at 10 bases. Germline-derived CDR1 and CDR2 are DFQATT and SNEGSKA (reference sequence). The CDR3 consists of 16 residues. V was pared by 3 bases and J by 10 bases, with 15 bases of the junction left unmatched. The CDR3 DNA is TGCAGTGCTAGTCGTCCGGGACTAGCGCCATGGTTGGAGCAGTTCTTC. As protein: CSASRPGLAPWLEQFF.

The genes are TRBV4-2 and TRBJ2-7; 8 nucleotides align to TRBD1. The ends lost 2 bases at V and 1 base at J; junction bases unmatched: 10. This CDR3 is built from 17 residues. Germline CDR1 LGHNA, CDR2 YNFKEQ. Written as DNA, the CDR3 is TGTGCCAGCAGCCAACAAGGAGCAGGGGGCGCGTCCTACGAGCAGTACTTC. Translated: CASSQQGAGGASYEQYF.

The genes are TRBV7-8 and TRBJ2-3; D is ambiguous. V lost 1 base and J lost 0, with 11 bases in between. Germline lookup yields CDR1 SGHVS and CDR2 FQNEAQ. The CDR3 runs 16 residues. Here the CDR3 reads CASSLGVSLSTDTQYF. The CDR3 DNA follows: TGTGCCAGCAGCTTAGGGGTTAGCCTTAGCACAGATACGCAGTATTTT.

This clone was found once. The rearrangement links TRBV29-1 to TRBJ2-7; 7 positions agree with TRBD1. The CDR3 has 16 residues. CDR1 is SQVTM and CDR2 is ANQGSEA in the germline V gene. The V gene end was trimmed by 5 bases and the J gene end by 9 bases; junction bases not matched to a gene: 22. The CDR3 reads CSVQGGAAVSLEGQYF. The CDR3 region has the DNA TGCAGCGTTCAAGGGGGCGCGGCAGTCTCATTGGAAGGGCAGTACTTC.

A single count supports this clone. The chain is built from TRBV28 and TRBJ2-7; 14 bases map to TRBD2. The germline CDR1 and CDR2 sequences are MDHEN and SYDVKM. The CDR3 has 19 amino acids. After removal of 6 bases from V and 1 base from J, the junction contained 14 bases not matched to a gene. The DNA of the CDR3 is TGTGCCAGCAGGCGCGCGGGACTAGCGGGAGCGACACCGTCCTACGAGCAGTACTTC. Its translation is CASRRAGLAGATPSYEQYF.

The CDR3 DNA sequence: TGTGCCAGCAGCGCCCTGGCGGGTAGGGGGCGCAACACCGGGGAGCTGTTTTTT. It specifies CASSALAGRGRNTGELFF. This sequence joins TRBV5-5 and TRBJ2-2; 7 positions agree with TRBD1. The V segment lost 4 bases and the J segment 2 bases; nucleotides outside the gene matches: 14. CDR3 length: 18 residues. Germline V lookup: CDR1 SGHKS, CDR2 YYEKEE (reference sequence).

This sequence joins TRBV19 and TRBJ1-5, with 10 bases fitting TRBD1. The V gene end was trimmed by 6 bases and the J gene end by 6 bases; junction bases not matched to a gene: 2. Germline values: CDR1 LNHDA, CDR2 SQIVND (reference sequence). CDR3 length: 13 amino acids. This CDR3 reads CASRRDRGQPQHF. The CDR3 nucleotides are TGTGCCAGTAGGCGGGACAGGGGTCAGCCCCAGCATTTT.

This clone appeared a few times. The chain uses TRBV2 and TRBJ2-7, with D tentatively TRBD1 (5 bases). CDR1 and CDR2 (germline): SNHLY, FYNNEI. The CDR3 extends over 12 amino acids. V lost 8 bases and J lost 4, with 12 bases in between. CDR3 nucleotides: TGTGCCAGCCGACAGCTACCATACGAGCAGTACTTC. Encoded protein: CASRQLPYEQYF.

The genes are TRBV7-9 and TRBJ2-1, with TRBD2 as a possible D gene (6 bases). Looked up from germline, CDR1 is SEHNR and CDR2 is FQNEAQ (reference sequence). The V and J ends lost 2 bases and 10 bases respectively, with 15 bases between them. The CDR3 is 14 amino acids. CDR3 sequence (DNA): TGTGCCAGCAGCTTAAATGGAGGGGTTGGGGAGCAGTTCTTC. Translation: CASSLNGGVGEQFF.

This clone was observed a few times. The chain has TRBV7-2 and TRBJ2-3; possible D gene TRBD2, 6 bases. V gave up 2 bases and J gave up 2 bases, with 11 bases separating them. The germline V gene encodes CDR1 SGHTA and CDR2 FQGNSA. CDR3 size: 15 residues. CDR3 nucleotides: TGTGCCAGCAGCTTACGACGGGACTTCACAGATACGCAGTATTTT. Translation gives CASSLRRDFTDTQYF.

This clone has at least ten counts. This chain joins TRBV7-9 and TRBJ2-3; 8 bases fit TRBD1. Germline V gene lookup returns CDR1 SEHNR and CDR2 FQNEAQ (reference sequence). This CDR3 contains 17 residues. After removal of 0 bases from V and 1 base from J, the junction contained 6 bases not matched to a gene. The CDR3 region is CASSLARTGLGTDTQYF. As DNA, the CDR3 is TGTGCCAGCAGCTTAGCGAGGACAGGGCTTGGCACAGATACGCAGTATTTT.

The chain is built from TRBV30 and TRBJ1-2; D is ambiguous. This CDR3 has 16 amino acids. Trimming cost V 0 bases and J 2 bases, with 16 bases left between them. Germline V gene lookup returns CDR1 GTSNPN and CDR2 SVGIG (reference sequence). The CDR3 DNA reads as TGTGCCTGGAGTGTACTGTACAGCCCTGCCAACTATGGCTACACCTTC. It translates to CAWSVLYSPANYGYTF. Complete variable domain (other parts from reference TRBV30 and TRBJ1-2): SQTIHQWPATLVQPVGSPLSLECTVEGTSNPNLYWYRQAAGRGLQLLFYSVGIGQISSEVPQNLSASRPQDRQFILSSKKLLLSDSGFYLCAWSVLYSPANYGYTFGSGTRLTVV.

V usage is TRBV6-6 and J usage is TRBJ1-6; D unclear. The CDR3 length is 15 residues. The V gene's germline CDR1 is MNHNY and CDR2 SVGAGI (reference sequence). V shed 6 bases and J shed 4 bases, with 13 bases lying between them. CDR3 nucleotides: TGTGCCAGCAGCCTCGGGGTCGGATATAATTCACCCCTCCACTTT. Translating gives CASSLGVGYNSPLHF.